The 14 T cell receptor beta chains below all came from one sample that was sequenced in a study of long-term antiretroviral therapy in people with HIV. At survey level, the immunoSEQ assay was run in its v3.0 version. Profiled with immunoSEQ multiplex PCR; TCRdb holds only in-frame clones, not every one. This table holds approximately 30,000 clones, under 85% found once. Sequencing used unsorted PBMCs, obtained 3 years after starting antiretroviral therapy. The receptors were sampled from a man in his forties or fifties with HIV.

The V and J genes are TRBV5-1 and TRBJ2-2, with 9 positions matching TRBD1. Germline CDR1 is SGHRS and CDR2 is YFSETQ. CDR3 length equals 15 residues. The V and J ends lost 0 bases and 3 bases, in that order; junction bases with no gene match: 0. The CDR3 loop is CASSLGDRDTGELFF. Written as DNA, the CDR3 is TGCGCCAGCAGCTTGGGGGACAGGGACACCGGGGAGCTGTTTTTT.

V usage is TRBV5-1 and J usage is TRBJ2-7, with 10 bases lining up with TRBD1. This CDR3 comprises 15 residues. The J segment lost 2 bases and the V segment lost 0 bases, leaving 2 bases of the junction unmatched. Germline V gives CDR1 SGHRS, CDR2 YFSETQ. The CDR3 region is CASSLAGTGAYEQYF. In nucleotides, the CDR3 is TGCGCCAGCAGCTTGGCCGGGACAGGGGCCTACGAGCAGTACTTC.

This rearrangement joins TRBV6-1 to TRBJ1-1; TRBD1 matches at 7 bases. Germline trimming cut 7 bases from V and 0 bases from J; bases unmatched to any gene: 2. CDR3 size: 13 residues. CDR1 and CDR2 from the germline V gene are MNHNS and SASEGT. The CDR3 DNA reads TGTGCCAGCAACAGGGGCGTGAACACTGAAGCTTTCTTT. Its protein is CASNRGVNTEAFF.

V is TRBV10-3 and J is TRBJ2-7; 10 nucleotides line up with TRBD1. The CDR3 sequence is 15 residues long. CDR1 and CDR2 (germline): ENHRY, SYGVKD. V shed 3 bases and J 5 bases; nucleotides not matched to a gene: 7. The CDR3 reads CAISDWDRGFDEQYF. The CDR3 DNA is TGTGCCATCAGTGATTGGGACAGGGGCTTCGACGAGCAGTACTTC.

This sequence joins TRBV20-1 and TRBJ2-7, with D unresolved. Trimming stripped 3 bases from V and 4 bases from J, with 7 bases between. In germline, CDR1 is DFQATT, CDR2 SNEGSKA (reference sequence). This CDR3 spans 11 amino acids. Here the CDR3 reads CSASSRYEQYF. The CDR3 bases are TGCAGTGCTAGTTCCCGTTACGAGCAGTACTTC.

The rearrangement joins TRBV27 to TRBJ2-5; D unresolved. The CDR3 runs to 13 residues. V gave up 0 bases and J gave up 1 base, with 3 bases separating them. Germline V gene sequence: CDR1 MNHEY, CDR2 SMNVEV (reference sequence). Here the CDR3 reads CASSLSVQETQYF. CDR3 bases: TGTGCCAGCAGTTTATCGGTCCAAGAGACCCAGTACTTC.

The genes are TRBV4-2 and TRBJ1-1; TRBD1 might be the D (5 bases). Germline CDR1 is LGHNA and CDR2 is YNFKEQ. V was shortened by 1 base and J by 6 bases, with 6 bases between the two germline ends. The CDR3 is 12 residues long. CDR3 sequence: CASSQVGAEAFF. The CDR3, as DNA: TGTGCCAGCAGCCAAGTGGGGGCTGAAGCTTTCTTT.

This clone was seen a single time. V is TRBV5-6 and J is TRBJ2-5; tentative D call: TRBD2 (6 bases). The V gene's germline CDR1 is SGHDT and CDR2 YYEEEE. The length of the CDR3 is 15 residues. V was cut by 1 base and J by 2 bases, with 12 bases left in between. The CDR3 spells CASSLNLAGQETQYF. The CDR3 DNA is TGTGCCAGCAGCTTGAACCTCGCGGGGCAAGAGACCCAGTACTTC.

The genes are TRBV7-9 and TRBJ1-2, with a tentative D call TRBD1 (6 bases). In germline, CDR1 is SEHNR, CDR2 FQNEAQ (reference sequence). The CDR3 extends over 14 amino acids. V lost 6 bases and J lost 1, with 12 bases in between. The CDR3 DNA is TGTGCCAGCAGTGCGGACAGAGTTAACTATGGCTACACCTTC. Protein product: CASSADRVNYGYTF.

The CDR3 DNA sequence: TGTGCCAGTAGTATACAGACAGGCCCCAATCAGCCCCAGCATTTT. Translated: CASSIQTGPNQPQHF. The genes are TRBV19 and TRBJ1-5, with D possibly matching TRBD1 (6 bases). The CDR3 consists of 15 residues. Germline CDR1 LNHDA, CDR2 SQIVND (reference sequence). V lost 2 bases to trimming and J lost 3 bases, with 11 bases between them.

The gene calls are TRBV6-6 and TRBJ1-2, with 8 bases identical to TRBD1. Germline CDR1 MNHNY, CDR2 SVGAGI (reference sequence). This CDR3 region has 13 residues. V trimming: 5 bases; J trimming: 7 bases; junction bases outside the gene matches: 6. The CDR3 spells CASSEDRVTGYTF. The CDR3, as DNA: TGTGCCAGCAGTGAGGACAGGGTGACTGGCTACACCTTC.

The V gene is TRBV5-6, the J gene TRBJ2-3; D is undetermined. The CDR3 sequence is 14 residues long. V dropped 0 bases and J dropped 2 bases, with 7 bases sitting between them. CDR1 and CDR2 (germline): SGHDT, YYEEEE. The CDR3 bases are TGTGCCAGCAGCTTGGGTGGCCACACAGATACGCAGTATTTT. The encoded protein is CASSLGGHTDTQYF.

The rearrangement joins TRBV13 to TRBJ1-2; the D gene is possibly TRBD1 (5 bases). Trimming removed 5 bases at V and 4 bases at J, with 11 bases between. The CDR3 has 13 amino acids. The germline CDR1 and CDR2 sequences are PRHDT and FYEKMQ (reference sequence). CDR3 sequence: CASSQDGGYGYTF. CDR3 coding DNA: TGTGCCAGCAGCCAGGATGGGGGCTATGGCTACACCTTC.

V gene TRBV30 combines with J gene TRBJ1-5; TRBD1 matches 7 bases. Germline lookup yields CDR1 GTSNPN and CDR2 SVGIG (reference sequence). The CDR3 runs 18 residues. The V gene end was trimmed by 1 base and the J gene end by 9 bases; junction bases not matched to a gene: 21. The CDR3 reads CAWSADRWDAGHQTPQHF. The CDR3 region has the DNA TGTGCCTGGAGTGCGGACAGGTGGGATGCGGGTCACCAAACGCCCCAGCATTTT.